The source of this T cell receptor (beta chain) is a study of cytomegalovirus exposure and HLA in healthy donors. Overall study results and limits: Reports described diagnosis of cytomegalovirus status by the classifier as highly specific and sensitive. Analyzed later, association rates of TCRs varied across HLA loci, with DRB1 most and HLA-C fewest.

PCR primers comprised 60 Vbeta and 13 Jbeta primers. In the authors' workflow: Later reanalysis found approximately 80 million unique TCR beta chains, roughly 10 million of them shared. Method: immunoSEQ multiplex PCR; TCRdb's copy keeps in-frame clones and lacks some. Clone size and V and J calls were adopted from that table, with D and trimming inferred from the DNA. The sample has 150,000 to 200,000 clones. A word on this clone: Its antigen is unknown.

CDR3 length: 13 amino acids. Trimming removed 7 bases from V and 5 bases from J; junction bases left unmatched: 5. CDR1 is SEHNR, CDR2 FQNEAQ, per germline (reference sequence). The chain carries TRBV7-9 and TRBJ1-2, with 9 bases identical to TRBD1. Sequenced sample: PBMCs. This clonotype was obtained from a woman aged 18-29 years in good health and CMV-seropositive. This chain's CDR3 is CASTVDRGYGYTF. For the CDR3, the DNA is TGTGCCAGCACCGTGGACAGGGGATATGGCTACACCTTC.